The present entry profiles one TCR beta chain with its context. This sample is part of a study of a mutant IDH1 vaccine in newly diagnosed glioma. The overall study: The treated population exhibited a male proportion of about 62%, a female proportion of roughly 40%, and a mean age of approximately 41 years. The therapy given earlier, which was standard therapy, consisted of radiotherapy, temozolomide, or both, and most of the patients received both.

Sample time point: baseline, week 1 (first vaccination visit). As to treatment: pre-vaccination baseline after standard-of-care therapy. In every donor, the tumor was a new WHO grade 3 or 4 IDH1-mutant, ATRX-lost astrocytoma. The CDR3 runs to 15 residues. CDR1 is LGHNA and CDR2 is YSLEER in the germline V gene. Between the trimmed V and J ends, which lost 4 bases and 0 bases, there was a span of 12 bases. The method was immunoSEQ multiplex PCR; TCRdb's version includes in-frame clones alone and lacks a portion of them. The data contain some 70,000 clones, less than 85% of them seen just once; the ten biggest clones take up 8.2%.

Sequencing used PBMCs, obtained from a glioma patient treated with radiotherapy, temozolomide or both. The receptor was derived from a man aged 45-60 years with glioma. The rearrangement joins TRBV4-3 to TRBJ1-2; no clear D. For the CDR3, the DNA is TGCGCCAGCAGCCCGCAAGGGCCAACTAACTATGGCTACACCTTC. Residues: CASSPQGPTNYGYTF.